This paragraph reports one TCR beta chain. What it recognizes is unknown. Making TCR beta cDNA involved 400 to 600 ng total RNA and a constant-region primer. ARM-PCR, slightly modified, supplied the TCR beta libraries through three nested multiplex PCR rounds. Each of the first two PCR rounds ran nine to ten cycles with TRBV1-TRBV30 forward and C-beta reverse primers. Each CDR3 protein is one row after TCRdb ran MiXCR on the multiplex PCR reads. Of just over 300,000 distinct CDR3 sequences in the sample, about 50% were seen once. Germline DNA was also extracted, while the blood RNA originated from unsorted whole blood. The source of the sample is a study of tumor-infiltrating lymphocytes in primary liver carcinoma. Looking at the study overall: With diameters of roughly 4 to 11 cm, tumors were stage T1-T3 N0M0. Samples returned roughly 3.5 to 7.5 million productive TCRbeta reads, a yield that was similar across tissue types.

The J segment lost 6 bases and the V segment lost 4 bases, leaving 12 bases of the junction unmatched. The CDR3 covers 16 residues. Germline-derived CDR1 and CDR2 are SGHRS and YFSETQ. Study-wide points: Bulk, unsorted sampling meant CD4+ and CD8+ repertoires went uncompared.

The chain carries TRBV5-1 and TRBJ2-1; 8 bases align to TRBD2. This clonotype originated in a young woman with primary liver carcinoma and hepatitis B virus infection. The sample was peripheral blood. CDR3 in DNA: TGCGCCAGCAGCCTCGGACTAGCAGGAGAGTCCAATGAGCAGTTCTTC. Translated, it gives CASSLGLAGESNEQFF.